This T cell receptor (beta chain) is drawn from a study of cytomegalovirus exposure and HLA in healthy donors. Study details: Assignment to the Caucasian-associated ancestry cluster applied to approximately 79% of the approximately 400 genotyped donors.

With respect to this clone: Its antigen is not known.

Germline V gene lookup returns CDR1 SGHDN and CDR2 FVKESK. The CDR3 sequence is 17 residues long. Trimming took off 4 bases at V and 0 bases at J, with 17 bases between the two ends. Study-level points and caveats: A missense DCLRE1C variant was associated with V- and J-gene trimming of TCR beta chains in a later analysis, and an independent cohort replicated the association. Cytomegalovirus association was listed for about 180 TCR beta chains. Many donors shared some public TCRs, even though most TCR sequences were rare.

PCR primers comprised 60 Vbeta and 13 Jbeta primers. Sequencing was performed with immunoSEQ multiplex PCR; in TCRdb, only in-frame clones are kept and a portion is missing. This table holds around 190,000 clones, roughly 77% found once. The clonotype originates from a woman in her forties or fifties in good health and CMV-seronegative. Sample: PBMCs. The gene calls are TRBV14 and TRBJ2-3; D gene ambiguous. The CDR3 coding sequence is TGTGCCAGCAGCCTCACCCCGAGGAGACGTAGCACAGATACGCAGTATTTT. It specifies CASSLTPRRRSTDTQYF. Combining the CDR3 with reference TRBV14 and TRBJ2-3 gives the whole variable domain EAGVTQFPSHSVIEKGQTVTLRCDPISGHDNLYWYRRVMGKEIKFLLHFVKESKQDESGMPNNRFLAERTGGTYSTLKVQPAELEDSGVYFCASSLTPRRRSTDTQYFGPGTRLTVL.